The 15 T cell receptor beta chains given below trace back to one sample, sequenced in a study of blood T cells in healthy people across ages. Primers used in a second PCR of roughly 6 to 11 cycles were a sample-barcoded 5' primer and a J-beta primer mix. TCRdb processed the 5' RACE reads anew with MiXCR; each CDR3 protein has one entry. The table has roughly 900,000 distinct CDR3 sequences, around 28% seen once. Sequencing was done on a sample of blood. Receptor source: an elderly woman in good health.

This sequence joins TRBV6-2 or TRBV6-3 and TRBJ2-7, with 8 bases matching TRBD1. Germline CDR1 MNHEY, CDR2 SVGEGT. The CDR3 runs to 13 residues. Germline trimming cut 8 bases from V and 3 bases from J; bases unmatched to any gene: 6. This chain's CDR3 is CASGTGACYEQYF. The CDR3 DNA is TGTGCCAGCGGGACAGGAGCGTGCTACGAGCAGTACTTC.

This clonotype was seen ten or more times. The chain uses TRBV6-1 and TRBJ2-3; D is unclear. CDR3 length equals 13 residues. The germline V and J ends were trimmed by 10 bases and 0 bases, with 11 bases remaining between them. Germline-derived CDR1 and CDR2 are MNHNS and SASEGT. This chain's CDR3 is CATTLLSTDTQYF. As DNA, the CDR3 is TGTGCCACCACTTTGCTTAGCACAGATACGCAGTATTTT.

This clonotype was seen a handful of times. The chain employs TRBV30 and TRBJ2-5; unclear D gene. The germline V and J ends were trimmed by 2 bases and 5 bases, with 9 bases remaining between them. The CDR3 is 12 residues long. Germline V gene data show CDR1 as GTSNPN and CDR2 as SVGIG (reference sequence). In DNA, the CDR3 is TGTGCCTGGAGTTCGATGTGGGAGACCCAGTACTTC. Translation gives CAWSSMWETQYF.

This clonotype was observed many times. The chain combines TRBV6-2 or TRBV6-3 with TRBJ1-2; D not certain. The CDR3 contains 13 residues. V shed 5 bases and J shed 3 bases, with 10 bases lying between them. In germline, CDR1 is MNHEY, CDR2 SVGEGT. This CDR3 is CASSSRADYGYTF. The CDR3 coding sequence is TGTGCCAGCAGTAGCCGGGCAGACTATGGCTACACCTTC.

Comments on this clonotype: It may be a read error: a sequence one base away is much more abundant. V and J are TRBV7-9 and TRBJ1-6; D might be TRBD1 (6 bases). Trimming took off 3 bases at V and 2 bases at J, with 11 bases between the two ends. The CDR3 runs 16 residues. Germline V lookup: CDR1 SEHNR, CDR2 FQNEAQ (reference sequence). CDR3 protein: CASSLARTAYNSPLHF. In DNA form, the CDR3 reads TGTGCCAGCAGCTTGGCCAGGACAGCCTATAATTCACCCCTCCACTTT.

This clonotype was seen a handful of times. V is TRBV28 and J is TRBJ1-1; D gene uncertain. The germline V gene encodes CDR1 MDHEN and CDR2 SYDVKM. Trimming pared 7 bases from V and 6 bases from J, leaving 18 bases between. The CDR3 has 14 amino acids. CDR3 sequence (DNA): TGTGCCAGCACCCCCGGGGTTGGGGTATCTGAAGCTTTCTTT. Its protein is CASTPGVGVSEAFF.

The V and J genes are TRBV24-1 and TRBJ2-4, with D perhaps matching TRBD1 or TRBD2 (5 bases each). The J call could be wrong; TRBJ2-7 is a better fit for the DNA end. Germline values: CDR1 KGHDR, CDR2 SFDVKD. The CDR3 loop spans 14 amino acids. This CDR3 is CATRDPGTGYEQYF. The CDR3 nucleotides read TGTGCCACCAGGGATCCCGGGACGGGATACGAGCAGTACTTC.

This chain joins TRBV10-3 and TRBJ1-2, with a possible D match to TRBD1 (6 bases). The germline gives CDR1 ENHRY, CDR2 SYGVKD. The CDR3 has 16 amino acids. V lost 0 bases and J lost 2, with 13 bases in between. CDR3 nucleotide sequence: TGTGCCATCAGTGAGTCCCTCGGGACAACAAACTATGGCTACACCTTC. Encoded protein: CAISESLGTTNYGYTF.

Concerning this clonotype itself: This may be a read error, as it is one base from a much larger clone. This rearrangement joins TRBV20-1 to TRBJ1-2, with D possibly TRBD1 on 5 matching bases. CDR3 length equals 13 residues. V was cut by 2 bases and J by 3 bases, with 10 bases left in between. Germline assignment: CDR1 DFQATT and CDR2 SNEGSKA (reference sequence). CDR3 residues: CSARRGGYYGYTF. The CDR3 DNA reads TGCAGTGCTAGAAGGGGCGGATACTATGGCTACACCTTC.

In the case of this clonotype: A read error may be the cause here, since a much bigger clone is one base away. The V call is TRBV5-1, the J call TRBJ2-5, with D perhaps TRBD1 (5 bases). The CDR3 totals 14 residues. CDR1 is SGHRS, CDR2 YFSETQ, per germline. The CDR3, as DNA: TGCGCCAGCAGCTTGGCCGGACAAGAAGAGGCCCAGTACTTC. This gives the protein CASSLAGQEEAQYF.

There are a few counts of this clonotype. V usage is TRBV6-2 or TRBV6-3 and J usage is TRBJ2-3; 13 bases map to TRBD2. The CDR3 extends over 17 amino acids. V lost 0 bases and J lost 1; bases outside the gene matches: 1. Germline-derived CDR1 and CDR2 are MNHEY and SVGEGT. CDR3 loop: CASSYSGLAGGTDTQYF. CDR3 nucleotide sequence: TGTGCCAGCAGTTACTCCGGACTAGCGGGGGGCACAGATACGCAGTATTTT.

This clonotype appeared a single time. This could be a read error, since a much larger clone is one nucleotide away. The chain joins TRBV10-3 to TRBJ2-3; 10 positions match TRBD2. Germline lookup yields CDR1 ENHRY and CDR2 SYGVKD. This CDR3 spans 15 amino acids. The DNA for the CDR3 is TGTACCATCAAAGGGGGACTAGCGTTCACAGATACGCAGTATTTT. It specifies CTIKGGLAFTDTQYF.

The rearrangement links TRBV19 to TRBJ1-2; D perhaps matches TRBD1 (6 bases). Germline V CDR1 and CDR2: LNHDA, SQIVND (reference sequence). The CDR3 runs to 16 residues. V shed 6 bases and J shed 6 bases, with 23 bases lying between them. The CDR3, as DNA: TGTGCCAGTAGCAAATTAACAGGGCCCCGGGATGATGGCTACACCTTC. As protein: CASSKLTGPRDDGYTF.

V and J are TRBV11-2 and TRBJ2-5; the D gene is possibly TRBD2 (6 bases). This CDR3 spans 14 amino acids. Trimming removed 6 bases from V and 13 bases from J, with 24 bases in between. CDR1 SGHAT and CDR2 FQNNGV come from the germline V gene. The CDR3 reads CASSVGGAVEARYF. The CDR3 nucleotides are TGTGCCAGCAGTGTTGGAGGGGCCGTTGAGGCCCGGTACTTC.

This clonotype was detected only a few times. This chain connects TRBV6-1 to TRBJ2-5; 14 nucleotides align to TRBD2. V trimming: 6 bases; J trimming: 7 bases; junction bases outside the gene matches: 13. Germline CDR1 is MNHNS and CDR2 is SASEGT. CDR3 length equals 17 residues. In DNA form, the CDR3 reads TGTGCCAGCAGGACTAGCGGGGGGGCCTTCCTAATCGCGACCCAGTACTTC. Protein sequence: CASRTSGGAFLIATQYF.